This paragraph covers one T cell receptor (beta chain) sequence. The antigen is undetermined. These data are taken from a study of T cell repertoires in cytomegalovirus infection. Study-level background: TCR beta signatures that were public indicated CMV infection and matching HLA type.

CDR1 and CDR2 from the germline V gene are SEHNR and FQNEAQ (reference sequence). V gave up 9 bases and J gave up 11 bases; unmatched junction bases: 16. The CDR3 extends over 15 amino acids. Whole-study findings and limits: HLA-C-restricted CMV-specific TCR beta clonotypes were dominant in the ex vivo response. Carriage of CMV together with the relevant HLA was identifiable through cumulative public TCR beta family frequency.

MiXCR, run by TCRdb on the reads, gives a single entry per CDR3 protein. The sample contains about 530,000 distinct CDR3 sequences, about a quarter of which appear only once. This clonotype was obtained from a human donor in good health (CMV status not recorded). Some clones in this sample may be carry-over from other donors' samples. The chain is built from TRBV7-9 and TRBJ1-6, with 7 bases identical to TRBD1. The sample consisted of PBMCs. For the CDR3, the DNA is TGTGCCAGGGAACGGCAGGGGGAAACGATAGCACCCCTCCACTTT. Amino acids: CARERQGETIAPLHF.